By share, the clone carrying this TCR beta chain counts as medium-sized. Its specificity is unknown. The data stem from a study of vaccination and CD4 T cells after COVID-19. Study overall: Overlapping spike pools from SARS-CoV-2 and HCoV-NL63, HCoV-OC43 and HCoV-229E served as culture stimuli.

V lost 6 bases to trimming and J lost 8 bases, with 14 bases between them. The CDR3 has 12 residues. Looked up from germline, CDR1 is DFQATT and CDR2 is SNEGSKA (reference sequence). The study sequenced cultured CD4+ T cell DNA using the Oncomine TCR Beta short-read assay. Using the QIAamp micro DNA kit, genomic DNA was extracted from the CD4+ T cells that had been cultured. Each CDR3 protein is one row after TCRdb ran MiXCR on the PCR reads. This table holds around 9,100 distinct CDR3 sequences, 36% found once. Specified treatment: roughly 10-day PBMC culture with coronavirus spike peptide pools or control peptides (ViraFEST assay). According to the study, CD4+ T cells from the unexposed donor were gathered ahead of the COVID-19 pandemic (2011-2018). ViraFEST stimulated the growth of antigen-specific T cells using peptide pools and subsequently profiled their TCRs by sequencing.

Sequenced sample: CD4+ T cells from blood, cultured in vitro. V gene TRBV20-1 combines with J gene TRBJ1-5; D is undetermined. This receptor was obtained from a human donor in good health. For the CDR3, the DNA is TGCAGTGCCCAGACTCCCCCTAAGCCCCAGCATTTT. This codes for CSAQTPPKPQHF.